The rows below give T cell receptor beta chains drawn from one sample of a study of cytomegalovirus exposure and HLA in healthy donors. Clones were sequenced by immunoSEQ multiplex PCR, and TCRdb holds only the in-frame ones, with some missing. The sample holds approximately 160,000 clones, over 60% seen once. Input material: PBMCs. The receptors stem from a young woman in good health and CMV-seropositive. The CDR3 runs from the conserved cysteine through the conserved F or W. D genes are given only for firm matches. Part of the rows lack a size; the others show once, few, many or a class for expanded clones.

j_gene	d_gene	abundance	v_gene	CDR3aa	CDR3nt
TRBJ1-2	TRBD1	NA	TRBV6-1	CASSSQGANYGYTF	TGTGCCAGCAGCTCTCAGGGGGCTAACTATGGCTACACCTTC
TRBJ2-7	NA	few	TRBV14	CASSPMGDFYEQYF	TGTGCCAGCAGCCCCATGGGAGATTTCTACGAGCAGTACTTC
TRBJ2-3	NA	NA	TRBV28	CASSLYSTDTQYF	TGTGCCAGCAGTTTATACTCCACAGATACGCAGTATTTT
TRBJ1-5	NA	few	TRBV10-3	CAISELASEQPQHF	TGTGCCATCAGTGAGTTAGCTAGTGAGCAGCCCCAGCATTTT
TRBJ2-7	TRBD1	once	TRBV5-1	CASSLVTGGLDEQYF	TGCGCCAGCAGCTTGGTGACAGGGGGCTTGGACGAGCAGTACTTC
TRBJ2-1	NA	NA	TRBV10-1	CASSAGSHEQFF	TGCGCCAGCAGTGCCGGGAGTCATGAGCAGTTCTTC
TRBJ2-2	NA	NA	TRBV5-1	CASSQRIVLNTGELFF	TGCGCCAGCAGCCAGCGTATTGTCCTGAACACCGGGGAGCTGTTTTTT
TRBJ2-5	TRBD1	NA	TRBV6-1	CASSEAVGTGGRETQYF	TGTGCCAGCAGTGAAGCGGTTGGGACAGGGGGCAGGGAGACCCAGTACTTC
TRBJ2-1	TRBD2	NA	TRBV7-2	CASSFSLAGAVEQFF	TGTGCCAGCAGCTTTAGCCTAGCGGGAGCCGTTGAGCAGTTCTTC
TRBJ1-4	NA	few	TRBV7-9	CASSLAGTNEKLFF	TGTGCCAGCAGCCTCGCAGGGACTAATGAAAAACTGTTTTTT
TRBJ1-1	TRBD1	NA	TRBV5-1	CASSPDRALEAFF	TGCGCCAGCAGCCCCGACAGGGCTCTGGAAGCTTTCTTT
TRBJ2-5	TRBD1	NA	TRBV19	CASSIDSGVGQGAHETQYF	TGTGCCAGTAGTATAGATTCCGGGGTCGGGCAGGGGGCCCACGAGACCCAGTACTTC
TRBJ2-6	NA	few	TRBV9	CASSVVGRLPSGANVLTF	TGTGCCAGCAGCGTAGTCGGCAGGCTTCCCTCTGGGGCCAACGTCCTGACTTTC
TRBJ2-5	NA	NA	TRBV19	CASSITQGETQYF	TGTGCCAGTAGTATAACCCAGGGGGAGACCCAGTACTTC